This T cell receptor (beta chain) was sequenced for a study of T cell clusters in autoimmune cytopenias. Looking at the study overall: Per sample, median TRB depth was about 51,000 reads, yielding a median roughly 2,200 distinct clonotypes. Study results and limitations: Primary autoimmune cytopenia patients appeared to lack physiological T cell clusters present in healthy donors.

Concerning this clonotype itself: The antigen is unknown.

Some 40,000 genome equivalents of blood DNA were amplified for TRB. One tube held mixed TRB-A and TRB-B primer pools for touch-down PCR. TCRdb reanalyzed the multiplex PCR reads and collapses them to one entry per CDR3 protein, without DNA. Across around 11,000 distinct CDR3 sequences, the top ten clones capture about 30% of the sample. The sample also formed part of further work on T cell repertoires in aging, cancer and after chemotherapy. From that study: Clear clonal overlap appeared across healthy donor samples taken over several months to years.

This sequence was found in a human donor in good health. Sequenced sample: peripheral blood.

This chain's CDR3 is CASSIAGGPGYEQYF. The J gene is TRBJ2-7, the V gene TRBV19; TCRdb selects TRBD1, and the lack of DNA leaves this call unchecked. The CDR3 is made up of 15 amino acids. The germline V gene encodes CDR1 LNHDA and CDR2 SQIVND (reference sequence).